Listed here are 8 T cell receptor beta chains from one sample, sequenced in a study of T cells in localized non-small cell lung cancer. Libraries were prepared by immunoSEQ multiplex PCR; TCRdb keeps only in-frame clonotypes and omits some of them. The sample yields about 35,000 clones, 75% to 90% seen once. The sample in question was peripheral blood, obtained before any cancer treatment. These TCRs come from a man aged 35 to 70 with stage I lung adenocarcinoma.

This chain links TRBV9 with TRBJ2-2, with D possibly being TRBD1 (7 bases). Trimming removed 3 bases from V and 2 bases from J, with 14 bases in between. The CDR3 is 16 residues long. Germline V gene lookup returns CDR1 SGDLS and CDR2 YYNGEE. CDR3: CASSAGGTANTGELFF. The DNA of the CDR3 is TGTGCCAGCAGCGCAGGCGGGACAGCCAACACCGGGGAGCTGTTTTTT.

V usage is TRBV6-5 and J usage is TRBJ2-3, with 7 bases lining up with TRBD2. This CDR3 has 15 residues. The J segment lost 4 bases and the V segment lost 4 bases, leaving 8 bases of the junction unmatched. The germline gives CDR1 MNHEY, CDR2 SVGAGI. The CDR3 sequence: CASSFTSVGSDTQYF. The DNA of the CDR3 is TGTGCCAGCAGTTTCACTAGCGTCGGGTCAGATACGCAGTATTTT.

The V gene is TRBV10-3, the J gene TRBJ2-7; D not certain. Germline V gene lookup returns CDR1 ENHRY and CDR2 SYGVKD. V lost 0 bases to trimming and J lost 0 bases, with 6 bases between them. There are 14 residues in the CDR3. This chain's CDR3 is CAISESAASYEQYF. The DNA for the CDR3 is TGTGCCATCAGTGAGTCCGCAGCCTCCTACGAGCAGTACTTC.

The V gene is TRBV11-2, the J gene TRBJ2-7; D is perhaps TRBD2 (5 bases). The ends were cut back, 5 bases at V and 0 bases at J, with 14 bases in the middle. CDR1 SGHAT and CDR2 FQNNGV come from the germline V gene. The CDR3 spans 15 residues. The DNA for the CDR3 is TGTGCCAGCAGCCCCGGGCCGGGGAGCTCCTACGAGCAGTACTTC. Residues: CASSPGPGSSYEQYF.

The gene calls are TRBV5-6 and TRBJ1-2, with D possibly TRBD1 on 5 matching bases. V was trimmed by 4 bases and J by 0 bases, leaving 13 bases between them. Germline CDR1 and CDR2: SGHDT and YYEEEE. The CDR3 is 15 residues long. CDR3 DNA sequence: TGTGCCAGCAGCCCCGGGGCGGCAGCTAACTATGGCTACACCTTC. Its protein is CASSPGAAANYGYTF.

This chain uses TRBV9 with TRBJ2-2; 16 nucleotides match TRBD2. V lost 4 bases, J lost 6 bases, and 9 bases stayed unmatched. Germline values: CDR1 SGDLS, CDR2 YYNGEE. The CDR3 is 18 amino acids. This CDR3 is CASSFQPGLAGGPGELFF. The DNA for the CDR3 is TGTGCCAGCAGCTTTCAACCGGGACTAGCGGGGGGGCCCGGGGAGCTGTTTTTT. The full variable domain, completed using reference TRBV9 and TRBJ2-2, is DSGVTQTPKHLITATGQRVTLRCSPRSGDLSVYWYQQSLDQGLQFLIQYYNGEERAKGNILERFSAQQFPDLHSELNLSSLELGDSALYFCASSFQPGLAGGPGELFFGEGSRLTVL.

The DNA of the CDR3 is TGTGCCAGCAGCTGGGGACAGGACGCCTACGAGCAGTACTTC. Encoded protein: CASSWGQDAYEQYF. This rearrangement joins TRBV5-6 to TRBJ2-7; the match to TRBD1 covers 8 bases. Germline V gene lookup returns CDR1 SGHDT and CDR2 YYEEEE. The CDR3 runs to 14 residues. V gave up 3 bases and J gave up 2 bases; unmatched junction bases: 4.

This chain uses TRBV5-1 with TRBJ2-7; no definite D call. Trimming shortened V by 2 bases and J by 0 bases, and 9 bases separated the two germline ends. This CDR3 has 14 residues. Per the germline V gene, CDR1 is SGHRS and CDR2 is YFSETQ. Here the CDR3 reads CASSFSSSSYEQYF. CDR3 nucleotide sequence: TGCGCCAGCAGCTTTTCCAGTAGCTCCTACGAGCAGTACTTC.